Listed here are 12 T cell receptor beta chains from one sample, sequenced in a study of cytomegalovirus exposure and HLA in healthy donors. In the PCR, 60 Vbeta and 13 Jbeta primers were used. Method: immunoSEQ multiplex PCR; TCRdb's copy keeps in-frame clones and lacks some. The sample holds about 43,000 clones, around 60% seen once. The sequenced sample was PBMCs. The receptors here all came from a human donor in good health.

This clone was counted between two and nine times. This chain uses TRBV28 with TRBJ2-7; 8 bases fit TRBD1. The J segment lost 2 bases and the V segment lost 4 bases, leaving 22 bases of the junction unmatched. The CDR3 covers 20 residues. Germline V gene lookup returns CDR1 MDHEN and CDR2 SYDVKM. CDR3 coding DNA: TGTGCCAGCAGTTCCCCGACAGGGGAAAGGGGGCCCACGGGGACCTACGAGCAGTACTTC. Protein product: CASSSPTGERGPTGTYEQYF.

The rearrangement uses TRBV7-2 and TRBJ2-3, with D possibly matching TRBD1 (6 bases). The CDR3 covers 16 residues. Germline CDR1 SGHTA, CDR2 FQGNSA. The V end lost 3 bases, the J end lost 2 bases, and 15 bases lay between the germline ends. The CDR3 sequence is CASSLYPTGATDTQYF. The CDR3, as DNA: TGTGCCAGCAGCTTGTACCCGACAGGCGCCACAGATACGCAGTATTTT.

This clone was recorded only once. The gene calls are TRBV7-2 and TRBJ2-7; the match to TRBD2 covers 10 bases. The CDR3 runs 16 residues. J lost 4 bases, V lost 5 bases, and 11 bases had no gene match. CDR1 SGHTA and CDR2 FQGNSA come from the germline V gene. The CDR3 coding sequence is TGTGCCAGCAGCCCTCATACCAAGCGGGGGGGATACGAGCAGTACTTC. Protein sequence: CASSPHTKRGGYEQYF.

This clone was detected once. This chain uses TRBV2 with TRBJ2-1, with 7 bases that match TRBD1. V was pared by 5 bases and J by 9 bases, with 10 bases of the junction left unmatched. CDR3 length: 14 residues. The V gene's germline CDR1 is SNHLY and CDR2 FYNNEI. DNA of the CDR3: TGTGCCAGCAGTTCCTTGACAGGGCGATCTGAGCAGTTCTTC. Translation gives CASSSLTGRSEQFF.

The chain couples TRBV30 to TRBJ2-2, with 7 bases aligning to TRBD1. V was pared by 4 bases and J by 9 bases, with 11 bases of the junction left unmatched. CDR1 is GTSNPN and CDR2 is SVGIG in the germline V gene (reference sequence). The CDR3 totals 14 residues. CDR3 amino acids: CAWTSGQPHRELFF. In DNA form, the CDR3 reads TGTGCCTGGACATCGGGACAGCCTCACCGGGAGCTGTTTTTT.

Only one count was recorded for this clone. The J gene is TRBJ1-5, the V gene TRBV6-5, with D possibly TRBD1 on 6 matching bases. CDR3 length: 13 amino acids. Trimming took off 4 bases at V and 4 bases at J, with 8 bases between the two ends. CDR1 is MNHEY, CDR2 SVGAGI, per germline. In DNA form, the CDR3 reads TGTGCCAGCAGTTCCAGGGGTAATCAGCCCCAGCATTTT. It yields the protein CASSSRGNQPQHF.

This rearrangement joins TRBV2 to TRBJ1-2, with 8 positions matching TRBD1. The CDR3 is 15 amino acids. Germline lookup yields CDR1 SNHLY and CDR2 FYNNEI. With 7 bases clipped from V and 0 bases from J, the junction kept 7 bases outside the gene matches. The CDR3 sequence: CASKGQDLSNYGYTF. The DNA of the CDR3 is TGTGCCAGCAAGGGACAGGACTTATCTAACTATGGCTACACCTTC.

The J gene is TRBJ2-5, the V gene TRBV9; 7 positions agree with TRBD1. The CDR3 length is 13 residues. V shed 6 bases, J shed 1 base, and the junction held 3 bases outside the gene matches. Germline CDR1 is SGDLS and CDR2 is YYNGEE. DNA for the CDR3: TGTGCCAGCAACCGGGACAGCCAAGAGACCCAGTACTTC. It specifies CASNRDSQETQYF.

This sequence joins TRBV6-5 and TRBJ2-5, with D possibly TRBD2 on 6 matching bases. This CDR3 is built from 15 residues. CDR1 is MNHEY, CDR2 SVGAGI, per germline. V was clipped by 5 bases and J by 3 bases, with 16 bases between them. DNA of the CDR3: TGTGCCAGCAGTGGCCGGATGCGCGGGGAAGAGACCCAGTACTTC. Its translation is CASSGRMRGEETQYF.

J is TRBJ1-6 and V is TRBV4-1; D may be TRBD1 (6 bases). The CDR3 totals 17 residues. Germline V gene data show CDR1 as MGHRA and CDR2 as YSYEKL. V lost 4 bases and J lost 4, with 17 bases in between. The CDR3 DNA follows: TGCGCCAGCAGCCTCTTGGGGGCGGATACTTATAATTCACCCCTCCACTTT. Residues: CASSLLGADTYNSPLHF.

This clone was seen just once. The CDR3 DNA is TGTGCCATCAGTGGGACAGTGTCCTACGAGCAGTACTTC. Residues: CAISGTVSYEQYF. The J gene is TRBJ2-7, the V gene TRBV10-3; a possible D gene is TRBD1 (6 bases). The CDR3 totals 13 residues. CDR1 ENHRY and CDR2 SYGVKD come from the germline V gene. Trimming stripped 4 bases from V and 1 base from J, with 8 bases between.

The CDR3 reads CASSSRRTGYGYTF. CDR3 sequence (DNA): TGTGCCAGCAGCTCCCGTAGGACAGGCTATGGCTACACCTTC. The V and J genes are TRBV7-2 and TRBJ1-2; 7 bases agree with TRBD1. CDR1 is SGHTA and CDR2 is FQGNSA in the germline V gene. CDR3 length equals 14 residues. The J segment lost 4 bases and the V segment lost 4 bases, leaving 6 bases of the junction unmatched.